One and the same sample provided the 25 T cell receptor beta chains below, sequenced in a study of T cell repertoires in cytomegalovirus infection. The antigens these receptors bind are not known. TCRdb itself ran the reads through MiXCR, one entry per CDR3 protein. The sample lists 450,000 to 650,000 distinct CDR3 sequences; approximately 40% were seen once. Sequenced material: cultured PBMCs, taken from culture after CMV antigen stimulation. The receptors were sampled from a human donor in good health (CMV status not recorded). Some clones in this sample may be carry-over from other donors' samples.

The chain carries TRBV7-2 and TRBJ1-5, with a possible D match to TRBD1 (5 bases). V was pared by 1 base and J by 6 bases, with 13 bases between. Germline CDR1 is SGHTA and CDR2 is FQGNSA. There are 15 residues in the CDR3. CDR3 DNA: TGTGCCAGCAGCTTAGAAATCCAGGGCAGTCAGCCCCAGCATTTT. Translating gives CASSLEIQGSQPQHF. Full variable domain (rest looked up from reference TRBV7-2 and TRBJ1-5): GAGVSQSPSNKVTEKGKDVELRCDPISGHTALYWYRQSLGQGLEFLIYFQGNSAPDKSGLPSDRFSAERTGGSVSTLTIQRTQQEDSAVYLCASSLEIQGSQPQHFGDGTRLSIL.

CDR3 DNA: TGTGCCAGCAGCCAGAGACTAGCATCCGACGAGCAGTACTTC. Amino acid sequence: CASSQRLASDEQYF. The J gene is TRBJ2-7, the V gene TRBV11-2; 7 bases are shared with TRBD2. Per the germline V gene, CDR1 is SGHAT and CDR2 is FQNNGV. J gave up 5 bases and V 5 bases, and 9 bases lay outside the gene matches. The CDR3 is 14 residues long.

The J gene is TRBJ2-5, the V gene TRBV6-2 or TRBV6-3; D is possibly TRBD2 (6 bases). Trimming removed 0 bases from V and 3 bases from J, with 17 bases in between. Germline V lookup: CDR1 MNHEY, CDR2 SVGEGT. The CDR3 length is 17 residues. This chain's CDR3 is CASSYSTVGLYEETQYF. In nucleotides, the CDR3 is TGTGCCAGCAGTTACTCGACGGTGGGACTTTACGAAGAGACCCAGTACTTC.

This clonotype was counted a few times. The chain links TRBV28 to TRBJ1-6; D ambiguous. This CDR3 has 12 residues. The V end lost 5 bases, the J end lost 7 bases, and 6 bases lay between the germline ends. Germline V gene data show CDR1 as MDHEN and CDR2 as SYDVKM. This CDR3 is CASSLKNSPLHF. The DNA for the CDR3 is TGTGCCAGCAGTCTAAAGAATTCACCCCTCCACTTT.

This chain uses TRBV7-4 with TRBJ2-3; D assignment may be TRBD1 or TRBD2 (5 bases each). The CDR3 extends over 17 amino acids. Between the trimmed V and J ends, which lost 6 bases and 5 bases, there was a span of 24 bases. Germline V gene lookup returns CDR1 SGHVT and CDR2 SQSDAQ. Here the CDR3 reads CASRSRDQRNGKDTQYF. The DNA for the CDR3 is TGTGCCAGCAGGTCCCGGGACCAGCGCAATGGGAAAGATACGCAGTATTTT.

The V and J genes are TRBV11-1 and TRBJ2-1; D unresolved. Trimming left V 6 bases short and J 7 bases short, with 22 bases between. The CDR3 covers 16 residues. CDR1 is SGHAT, CDR2 FQDESV, per germline (reference sequence). CDR3 coding DNA: TGTGCCAGCAGTGGAATCGGGTACAAGTCAAAAAATGAGCAGTTCTTC. This translates into CASSGIGYKSKNEQFF.

The chain joins TRBV19 to TRBJ2-7; 7 bases agree with TRBD1. V gave up 2 bases and J gave up 5 bases; unmatched junction bases: 9. The CDR3 is made up of 15 amino acids. Germline V gene lookup returns CDR1 LNHDA and CDR2 SQIVND (reference sequence). CDR3 sequence (DNA): TGTGCCAGTAGTATATCCCCAGGGGGATACGACGAGCAGTACTTC. Protein: CASSISPGGYDEQYF.

The chain combines TRBV7-2 with TRBJ1-1; a possible D gene is TRBD1 (6 bases). This CDR3 is built from 15 residues. The ends were cut back, 3 bases at V and 5 bases at J, with 16 bases in the middle. Germline loops: CDR1 SGHTA, CDR2 FQGNSA. The CDR3 sequence: CASSFVGGSRTEAFF. CDR3 bases: TGTGCCAGCAGCTTCGTGGGGGGCTCGAGAACTGAAGCTTTCTTT.

This clonotype occurred a few times. The gene calls are TRBV28 and TRBJ1-1; D gene ambiguous. This CDR3 contains 12 residues. The germline V gene has CDR1 MDHEN and CDR2 SYDVKM. V lost 8 bases to trimming and J lost 6 bases, with 13 bases between them. CDR3 nucleotides: TGTGCCAGCGGGAGTCTCGAGGCTGAAGCTTTCTTT. Residues: CASGSLEAEAFF.

J is TRBJ2-3 and V is TRBV18; D is perhaps TRBD1 (6 bases). Deletions cut 1 base from V and 3 bases from J, with 14 bases between. The germline V gene encodes CDR1 KGHSH and CDR2 LQKENI. This CDR3 region has 16 residues. The CDR3 here is CASSPQGPGATDTQYF. The CDR3 nucleotides read TGTGCCAGCTCACCACAGGGGCCAGGGGCAACAGATACGCAGTATTTT.

This sequence joins TRBV20-1 and TRBJ2-5; tentatively, D is TRBD2 (6 bases). Trimming left V 5 bases short and J 2 bases short, with 18 bases between. The CDR3 sequence is 15 residues long. Germline V gene lookup returns CDR1 DFQATT and CDR2 SNEGSKA (reference sequence). Here the CDR3 reads CSAPPGTGGQETQYF. CDR3 in DNA: TGCAGTGCTCCCCCCGGGACTGGGGGACAAGAGACCCAGTACTTC.

This clonotype has only a few counts. The genes are TRBV28 and TRBJ1-6; possibly TRBD1 for D (6 bases). The CDR3 runs to 14 residues. In germline, CDR1 is MDHEN, CDR2 SYDVKM. Trimming took off 6 bases at V and 4 bases at J, with 10 bases between the two ends. The CDR3 DNA sequence: TGTGCCAGCAGACAGGGTCCGTATAATTCACCCCTCCACTTT. Its protein product is CASRQGPYNSPLHF.

This clonotype was detected a few times. The rearrangement links TRBV6-2 or TRBV6-3 to TRBJ2-1, with 8 bases aligning to TRBD2. Per the germline V gene, CDR1 is MNHEY and CDR2 is SVGEGT. The ends lost 5 bases at V and 0 bases at J; junction bases unmatched: 6. This CDR3 region has 16 residues. The chain's CDR3 is CASSEASGSSYNEQFF. In nucleotides, the CDR3 is TGTGCCAGCAGTGAAGCAAGCGGGAGCTCCTACAATGAGCAGTTCTTC.

The genes are TRBV4-1 and TRBJ2-7; no reliable D call. This CDR3 is built from 15 residues. V lost 1 base and J lost 2, with 12 bases in between. From germline, CDR1 is MGHRA and CDR2 YSYEKL. CDR3 residues: CASSQAPGRTYEQYF. CDR3 in DNA: TGCGCCAGCAGCCAAGCACCAGGACGGACCTACGAGCAGTACTTC.

J is TRBJ1-5 and V is TRBV7-2; D is ambiguous. Trimming shortened V by 8 bases and J by 3 bases, and 8 bases separated the two germline ends. The germline V gene encodes CDR1 SGHTA and CDR2 FQGNSA. CDR3 length: 12 amino acids. The CDR3 bases are TGTGCCAGCGGCCCCCCCAATCAGCCCCAGCATTTT. Translating it yields CASGPPNQPQHF. Full variable domain (outside the CDR3, taken from reference TRBV7-2 and TRBJ1-5): GAGVSQSPSNKVTEKGKDVELRCDPISGHTALYWYRQSLGQGLEFLIYFQGNSAPDKSGLPSDRFSAERTGGSVSTLTIQRTQQEDSAVYLCASGPPNQPQHFGDGTRLSIL.

The chain combines TRBV6-5 with TRBJ2-1; 8 bases match TRBD1. The CDR3 runs 14 residues. In germline, CDR1 is MNHEY, CDR2 SVGAGI. V trimming: 0 bases; J trimming: 12 bases; junction bases outside the gene matches: 7. CDR3 sequence (DNA): TGTGCCAGCAGTTACTCGGGAGGACAGGGCGGGCAGTTCTTC. The encoded protein is CASSYSGGQGGQFF.

The chain uses TRBV7-6 and TRBJ2-7; D possibly corresponds to TRBD1 (6 bases). CDR3 length: 14 residues. Trimming removed 5 bases from V and 2 bases from J, with 13 bases in between. The germline V gene encodes CDR1 SGHVS and CDR2 FNYEAQ. CDR3 in amino acids: CASSTQTGPYEQYF. Written as DNA, the CDR3 is TGTGCCAGCAGCACTCAGACAGGACCCTACGAGCAGTACTTC.

The chain is built from TRBV4-1 and TRBJ1-3; weak D call: TRBD1 (5 bases). This CDR3 is built from 19 residues. V was clipped by 0 bases and J by 0 bases, with 18 bases between them. Germline CDR1 and CDR2: MGHRA and YSYEKL. The CDR3 DNA is TGCGCCAGCAGCCAAGATAGGCCGGAAGAGGGGTTCTCTGGAAACACCATATATTTT. Translated, it gives CASSQDRPEEGFSGNTIYF.

The V and J genes are TRBV4-1 and TRBJ2-5; D is uncertain. Looked up from germline, CDR1 is MGHRA and CDR2 is YSYEKL. Trimming took off 2 bases at V and 1 base at J, with 8 bases between the two ends. The CDR3 extends over 14 amino acids. CDR3 loop: CASSQPDAQETQYF. The CDR3 DNA reads as TGCGCCAGCAGCCAACCGGATGCCCAAGAGACCCAGTACTTC.

V gene TRBV3-1 combines with J gene TRBJ1-2; 7 bases align to TRBD1. CDR3 length: 14 residues. Trimming took 3 bases from V and 3 from J; bases not matched to a gene: 4. Germline assignment: CDR1 LGHDT and CDR2 YNNKEL (reference sequence). This CDR3 reads CASSHLRGDYGYTF. As DNA, the CDR3 is TGTGCCAGCAGCCATCTCAGGGGGGACTATGGCTACACCTTC.

This sequence joins TRBV10-3 and TRBJ1-3; no firm D call. This CDR3 contains 15 residues. Trimming removed 0 bases at V and 2 bases at J, with 8 bases between. CDR1 ENHRY and CDR2 SYGVKD come from the germline V gene. DNA of the CDR3: TGTGCCATCAGTGAGTCGAGCGTGGCTGGAAACACCATATATTTT. It specifies CAISESSVAGNTIYF.

On this clonotype: Compared with germline, one end of the junction differs, possibly owing to a read error. This chain connects TRBV4-1 to TRBJ1-4, with no clear D. The CDR3 has 15 amino acids. The V gene's germline CDR1 is MGHRA and CDR2 YSYEKL. The CDR3 DNA sequence: TGTGCCAGCAGCCAGACGGGAAGGAGTAATGAAAAACTGTTTTTT. It translates to CASSQTGRSNEKLFF.

Comment on this clonotype: A much larger clone sits a single nucleotide away, making a read error possible. This sequence joins TRBV2 and TRBJ2-7; 10 bases fit TRBD1. CDR1 SNHLY and CDR2 FYNNEI come from the germline V gene. J lost 7 bases, V lost 4 bases, and 7 bases had no gene match. The CDR3 has 14 residues. DNA of the CDR3: TGTGCCAGCAGTGCCGGACAGGGGGTGAAGGAGCAGTACGTC. It yields the protein CASSAGQGVKEQYV.

The chain recombines TRBV7-9 with TRBJ1-1; TRBD1 might be the D (6 bases). Germline CDR1 reads SEHNR; CDR2 reads FQNEAQ (reference sequence). V gave up 5 bases and J gave up 4 bases, with 17 bases separating them. The CDR3 totals 15 residues. CDR3 sequence reads: CASSLHGRGPTEAFF. CDR3 bases: TGTGCCAGCAGCCTTCATGGTCGGGGGCCCACTGAAGCTTTCTTT.

The rearrangement joins TRBV3-1 to TRBJ1-4, with D hard to call. CDR3 size: 13 residues. Between the trimmed V and J ends, which lost 4 bases and 8 bases, there was a span of 11 bases. Germline CDR1 reads LGHDT; CDR2 reads YNNKEL (reference sequence). CDR3 nucleotides: TGTGCCAGCAGCCGGGGAGGCGGAGAAAAACTGTTTTTT. This translates into CASSRGGGEKLFF. The full variable domain, with the rest looked up from reference TRBV3-1 and TRBJ1-4, is DTAVSQTPKYLVTQMGNDKSIKCEQNLGHDTMYWYKQDSKKFLKIMFSYNNKELIINETVPNRFSPKSPDKAHLNLHINSLELGDSAVYFCASSRGGGEKLFFGSGTQLSVL.